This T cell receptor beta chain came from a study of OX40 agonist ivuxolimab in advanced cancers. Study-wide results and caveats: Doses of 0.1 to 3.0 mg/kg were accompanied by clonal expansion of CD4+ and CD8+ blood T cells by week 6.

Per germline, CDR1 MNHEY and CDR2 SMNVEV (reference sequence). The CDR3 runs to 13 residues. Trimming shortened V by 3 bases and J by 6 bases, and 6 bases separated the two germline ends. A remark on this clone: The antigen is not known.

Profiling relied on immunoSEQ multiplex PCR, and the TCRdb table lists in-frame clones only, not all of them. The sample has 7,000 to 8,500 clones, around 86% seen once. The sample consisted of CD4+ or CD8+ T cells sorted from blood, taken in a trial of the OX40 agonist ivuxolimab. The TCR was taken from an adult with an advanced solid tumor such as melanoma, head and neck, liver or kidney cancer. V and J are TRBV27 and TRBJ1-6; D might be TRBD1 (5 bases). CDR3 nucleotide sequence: TGTGCCAGCAGTTTGAGGGGTAATTCACCCCTCCACTTT. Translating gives CASSLRGNSPLHF.